This entry concerns a single T cell receptor (beta chain). Treatment indicated: randomized to nivolumab then ipilimumab (arm A) or the reverse (arm B). Germline V CDR1 and CDR2: SEHNR, FQNEAQ (reference sequence). CDR3 size: 14 residues. These data come from a study of sequential checkpoint blockade in melanoma. Profiling relied on immunoSEQ multiplex PCR, and the TCRdb table lists in-frame clones only, not all of them. The data contain around 16,000 clones, roughly 82% of them singletons. The V and J genes are TRBV7-9 and TRBJ2-5, with D possibly being TRBD1 (6 bases). The DNA end lines up better with TRBJ2-7; the J call may be wrong. This sequence originates from a human donor with melanoma. Material: CD8+ T cells sorted from blood (inferred from file names), obtained from a patient given nivolumab and ipilimumab in sequence. This CDR3 reads CASSLSTGEYEQYF. In DNA form, the CDR3 reads TGTGCCAGCAGCCTCTCGACAGGAGAATACGAGCAGTACTTC.